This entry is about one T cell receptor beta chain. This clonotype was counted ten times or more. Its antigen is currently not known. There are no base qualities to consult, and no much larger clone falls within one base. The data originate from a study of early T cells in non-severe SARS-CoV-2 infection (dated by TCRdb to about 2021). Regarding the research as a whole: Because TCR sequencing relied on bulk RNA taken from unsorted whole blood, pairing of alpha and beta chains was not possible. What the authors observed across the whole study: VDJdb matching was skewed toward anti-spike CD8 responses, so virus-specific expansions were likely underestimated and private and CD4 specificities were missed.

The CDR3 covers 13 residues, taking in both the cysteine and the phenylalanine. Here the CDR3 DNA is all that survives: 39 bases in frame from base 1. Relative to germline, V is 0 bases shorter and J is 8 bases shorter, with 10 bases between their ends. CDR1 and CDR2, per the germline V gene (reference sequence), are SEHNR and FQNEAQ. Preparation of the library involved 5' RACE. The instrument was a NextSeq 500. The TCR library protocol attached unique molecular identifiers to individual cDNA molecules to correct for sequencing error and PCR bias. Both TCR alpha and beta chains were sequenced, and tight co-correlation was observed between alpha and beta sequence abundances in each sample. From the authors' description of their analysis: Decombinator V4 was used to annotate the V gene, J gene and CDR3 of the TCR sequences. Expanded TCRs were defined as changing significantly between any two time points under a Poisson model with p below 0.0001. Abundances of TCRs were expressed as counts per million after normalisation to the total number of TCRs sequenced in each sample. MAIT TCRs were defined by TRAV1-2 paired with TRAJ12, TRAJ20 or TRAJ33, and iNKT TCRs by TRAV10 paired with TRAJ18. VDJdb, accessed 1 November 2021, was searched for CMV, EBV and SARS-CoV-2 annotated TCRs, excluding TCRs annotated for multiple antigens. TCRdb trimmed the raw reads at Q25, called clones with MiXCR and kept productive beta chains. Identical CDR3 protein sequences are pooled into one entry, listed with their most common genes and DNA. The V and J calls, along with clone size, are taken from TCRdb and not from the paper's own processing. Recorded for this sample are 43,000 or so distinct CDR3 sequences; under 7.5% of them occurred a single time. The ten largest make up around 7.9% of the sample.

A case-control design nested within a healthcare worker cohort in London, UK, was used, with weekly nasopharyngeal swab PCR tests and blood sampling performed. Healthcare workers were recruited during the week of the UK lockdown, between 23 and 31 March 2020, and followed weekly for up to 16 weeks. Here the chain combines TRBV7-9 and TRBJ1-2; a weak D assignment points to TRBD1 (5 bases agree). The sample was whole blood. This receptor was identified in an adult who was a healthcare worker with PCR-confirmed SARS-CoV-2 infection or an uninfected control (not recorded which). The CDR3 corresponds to CASSLALRDGYTF. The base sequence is TGTGCCAGCAGCTTAGCCCTAAGGGACGGCTACACCTTC.